This TCR beta chain was recorded in a study of shared clonotypes between healthy human individuals. Whole-study findings and limits: Generally, estimated richness proved larger in naive subsets than it did in memory subsets.

On this clone itself: The target antigen is unknown.

At deep level, the assay was performed. The material for each subset, its genomic DNA, was split evenly across several immunoSEQ plates. In the original workflow: Junction-only sequences without quality scores were provided by ImmunoSEQ, so filtering was different. Clones were sequenced by immunoSEQ multiplex PCR, and TCRdb holds only the in-frame ones, with some missing. For V, J and clone size, that table is used; D and trimming come from the DNA. The data hold some 2,100,000 clones, with roughly 91% observed a single time. Positive CCR7 selection of CD45RO-negative cells yielded the naive CD8 cells, and terminally differentiated effector memory CD45RA+ cells were excluded. The TCR comes from a man between 18 and 35 years old in good health. Some clones in this sample may be carry-over from other donors' samples. The specimen sequenced was naive CD8+ T cells from PBMCs.

CDR3: CASSHHEGLKYEQYF. In DNA form, the CDR3 reads TGTGCCAGCAGCCATCATGAAGGGTTAAAGTACGAGCAGTACTTC. This chain connects TRBV4-2 to TRBJ2-7, with D unresolved. The CDR3 consists of 15 residues. The V gene's germline CDR1 is LGHNA and CDR2 YNFKEQ. The V end was cut by 3 bases, the J end by 4 bases, with 16 bases between.